A selection of T cell receptor beta chains follows, all from one sample in a study of OX40 agonist ivuxolimab in advanced cancers. The assay was immunoSEQ multiplex PCR, and TCRdb's table has in-frame clones only and misses some. The sample shows approximately 70,000 clones, roughly 85% of them seen only once. Sequenced material: CD4+ or CD8+ T cells sorted from blood, taken in a trial of the OX40 agonist ivuxolimab. These receptors all stem from an adult with an advanced solid tumor such as melanoma, head and neck, liver or kidney cancer. Each CDR3 is given with its conserved first and last residue. The order of the fields is clone size, V gene, J gene, D gene, CDR3 DNA, CDR3 protein. D genes are given only for firm matches. Not all rows give a size; the values are once, few, many and, for expanded clones, a class.

.	TRBV5-1	TRBJ2-1	.	TGCGCCAGCAGACCTACTCCAACAAGCTCCTACAATGAGCAGTTCTTC	CASRPTPTSSYNEQFF
few	TRBV11-2	TRBJ2-7	.	TGTGCCAGCAGCTATGGGGGGGAGCAGTACTTC	CASSYGGEQYF
.	TRBV6-5	TRBJ1-2	.	TGTGCCAGCAGTCGACAGGCGTCCTATGGCTACACCTTC	CASSRQASYGYTF
.	TRBV30	TRBJ1-3	TRBD1	TGTGCCTGGAGTGAAGAGTTTCAGGGGGCTACTGGAAACACCATATATTTT	CAWSEEFQGATGNTIYF
.	TRBV4-1	TRBJ1-1	.	TGCGCCAGCAGCCAAGGGGGGCGGGGTCTGAACACTGAAGCTTTCTTT	CASSQGGRGLNTEAFF
.	TRBV14	TRBJ1-1	.	TGTGCCAGCAGCTCCCGCCCTGGAAGGGGGGGGGACACTGAAGCTTTCTTT	CASSSRPGRGGDTEAFF
.	TRBV5-6	TRBJ2-7	.	TGTGCCAGCAGCCTCCGATTGGGGGGCTACGAGCAGTACTTC	CASSLRLGGYEQYF
.	TRBV28	TRBJ1-1	.	TGTGCCAGCAGTTTAGGCCGATTCCTTGAGAACACTGAAGCTTTCTTT	CASSLGRFLENTEAFF
.	TRBV30	TRBJ1-2	TRBD1	TGTGCCTGGAGTGGTGGCAGGGGGCTCTATGGCTACACCTTC	CAWSGGRGLYGYTF
.	TRBV2	TRBJ2-7	.	TGTGCCAGCAGTAACCCCATCTCATCGAACGAGCAGTACTTC	CASSNPISSNEQYF
once	TRBV30	TRBJ1-2	.	.	CAWSGGVGGGTF
.	TRBV19	TRBJ2-5	TRBD2	TGTGCCAGTAGCCTTCAAAGCGGGGGGTTCCAAGAGACCCAGTACTTC	CASSLQSGGFQETQYF
.	TRBV7-2	TRBJ2-5	TRBD2	TGTGCCAGCAGCTTAACGACTAGCGGGATCGGGACCCAGTACTTC	CASSLTTSGIGTQYF
.	TRBV10-3	TRBJ2-3	.	TGTGCCATCACGTCCGACAGGGAGGGGCAGTATTTT	CAITSDREGQYF
.	TRBV5-1	TRBJ1-4	TRBD1	TGCGCCAGCAGTATGGGACAGGGACTAGAAAAACTGTTTTTT	CASSMGQGLEKLFF
once	TRBV6-5	TRBJ1-5	.	TGTGCCAGCAGTCGCGACCTAGAAGGCAATCAGCCCCAGCATTTT	CASSRDLEGNQPQHF
.	TRBV6-5	TRBJ1-2	TRBD1	TGTGCCAGCGGCGGACAGGGCGGCTATGGCTACACCTTC	CASGGQGGYGYTF
.	TRBV4-1	TRBJ2-1	TRBD2	TGCGCCAGCATGCGGGGGGGGAGAGACAATGAGCAGTTCTTC	CASMRGGRDNEQFF
.	TRBV9	TRBJ2-1	TRBD1	TGTGCCAGCAGCCCCCCCTTTGGACAGGGAGTCTACAATGAGCAGTTCTTC	CASSPPFGQGVYNEQFF
.	TRBV7-8	TRBJ2-5	.	TGTGCCAGCAGCTCGGTCCAAGAGACCCAGTACTTC	CASSSVQETQYF
.	TRBV6-5	TRBJ2-1	.	TGTGCCAGCAGCCCCGGGAGCGGCCCAAATGAGCAGTTCTTC	CASSPGSGPNEQFF
.	TRBV7-3	TRBJ2-1	TRBD2	TGTGCCAGCAGCTTCCTAGCGGGGTACAATGAGCAGTTCTTC	CASSFLAGYNEQFF
once	TRBV6-5	TRBJ1-5	.	TGTGCCAGCAGTTATGGAGGTAGCAATCAGCCCCAGCATTTT	CASSYGGSNQPQHF
.	TRBV5-4	TRBJ1-1	.	TGTGCCAGCAGTCCCCCGGGGCGAGATACTGAAGCTTTCTTT	CASSPPGRDTEAFF
.	TRBV5-4	TRBJ2-5	TRBD2	TGTGCCAGCAGCCCCTCAGCGGGATCGGAGACCCAGTACTTC	CASSPSAGSETQYF
.	TRBV7-2	TRBJ2-5	.	TGTGCCAGCAGCTTATTCAAAACTACCCGAGGAGAGACCCAGTACTTC	CASSLFKTTRGETQYF
few	TRBV2	TRBJ1-2	TRBD1	TGTGCCAGCAGTGAAGCCCGACAGGGTGGCTACACCTTC	CASSEARQGGYTF
.	TRBV15	TRBJ1-4	.	TGTGCCACCAGCAGATCGTCTAATGAAAAACTGTTTTTT	CATSRSSNEKLFF
.	TRBV14	TRBJ1-6	.	TGTGCCAGCAGCCAAGTTGCAGGAGGTAATTCACCCCTCCACTTT	CASSQVAGGNSPLHF